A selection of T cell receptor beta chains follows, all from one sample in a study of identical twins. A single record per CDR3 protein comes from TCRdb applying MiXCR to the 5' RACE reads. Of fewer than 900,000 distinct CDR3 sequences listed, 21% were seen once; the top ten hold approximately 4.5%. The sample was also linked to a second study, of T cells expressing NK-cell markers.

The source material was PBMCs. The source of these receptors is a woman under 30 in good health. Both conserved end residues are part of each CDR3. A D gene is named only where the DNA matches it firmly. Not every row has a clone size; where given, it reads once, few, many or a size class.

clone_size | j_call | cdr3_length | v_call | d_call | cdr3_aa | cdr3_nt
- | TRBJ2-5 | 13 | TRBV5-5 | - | CASSPDTRETQYF | TGTGCCAGCAGCCCCGACACTCGGGAGACCCAGTACTTC
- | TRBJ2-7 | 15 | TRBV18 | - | CASSPPYRSSYEQYF | TGTGCCAGCTCACCCCCTTACCGTAGCTCCTACGAGCAGTACTTC
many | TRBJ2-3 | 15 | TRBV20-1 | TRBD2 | CSARDGGGRTDTQYF | TGCAGTGCTAGAGATGGCGGGGGGCGGACAGATACGCAGTATTTT
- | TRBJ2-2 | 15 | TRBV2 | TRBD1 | CASREQGQNTGELFF | TGTGCCAGCAGGGAACAGGGGCAGAACACCGGGGAGCTGTTTTTT
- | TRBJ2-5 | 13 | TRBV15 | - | CATSRVSRETQYF | TGTGCCACCAGCAGAGTCTCGCGAGAGACCCAGTACTTC
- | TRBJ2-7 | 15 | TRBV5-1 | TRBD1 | CASKKGQGPTYEQYF | TGCGCCAGCAAGAAGGGACAGGGGCCAACCTACGAGCAGTACTTC
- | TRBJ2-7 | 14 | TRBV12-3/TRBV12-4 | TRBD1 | CASSRGTGGREQYF | TGTGCCAGCAGTCGCGGGACAGGGGGCCGCGAGCAGTACTTC
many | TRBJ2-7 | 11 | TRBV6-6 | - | CASSHAGMEYF | TGTGCCAGCAGTCACGCCGGAATGGAGTACTTC
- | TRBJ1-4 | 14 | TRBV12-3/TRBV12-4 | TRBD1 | CASIKGGGSEKLFF | TGTGCCAGCATCAAAGGGGGCGGAAGCGAAAAACTGTTTTTT
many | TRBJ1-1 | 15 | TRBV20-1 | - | CSANTYLGENTEAFF | TGCAGTGCTAATACGTACTTAGGGGAGAACACTGAAGCTTTCTTT
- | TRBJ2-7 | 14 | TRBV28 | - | CASRAQGSTYEQYF | TGTGCCAGCAGGGCGCAGGGGTCAACCTACGAGCAGTACTTC
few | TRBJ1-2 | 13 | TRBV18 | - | CASSPPVAHGYTF | TGTGCCAGCTCACCACCGGTCGCCCATGGCTACACCTTC
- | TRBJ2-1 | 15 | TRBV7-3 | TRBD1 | CASGHRGRDLDEEFF | TGTGCCAGCGGACACAGGGGGCGCGATCTCGATGAGGAGTTCTTC
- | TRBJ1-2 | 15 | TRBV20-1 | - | CSARDEGGTIGGYTF | TGCAGTGCTAGAGATGAGGGCGGGACAATCGGCGGCTACACCTTC
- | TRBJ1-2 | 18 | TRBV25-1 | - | CASSEYAGRGATNYGYTF | TGTGCCAGCAGTGAATATGCCGGGCGGGGGGCTACTAACTATGGCTACACCTTC
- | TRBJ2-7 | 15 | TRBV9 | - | CASSPTRTTYYEQYF | TGTGCCAGCAGCCCCACTCGGACGACTTACTACGAGCAGTACTTC
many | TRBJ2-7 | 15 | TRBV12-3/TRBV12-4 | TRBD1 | CASSYNRGSSYEQYF | TGTGCCAGCAGTTATAACAGGGGAAGCTCCTACGAGCAGTACTTC
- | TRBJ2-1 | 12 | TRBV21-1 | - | CASSTLSLEQFF | TGTGCCAGCAGCACGCTAAGTCTTGAGCAGTTCTTC
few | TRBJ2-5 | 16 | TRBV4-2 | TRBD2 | CASSQSGGVQQETQYF | TGTGCCAGCAGCCAATCGGGAGGAGTCCAGCAAGAGACCCAGTACTTC
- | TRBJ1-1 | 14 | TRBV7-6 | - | CASSLAFPNTEAFF | TGTGCCAGCAGCTTAGCGTTTCCGAACACTGAAGCTTTCTTT
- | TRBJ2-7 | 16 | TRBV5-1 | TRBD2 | CASSLGPSGSGYEQYF | TGCGCCAGCAGCCTGGGGCCCAGTGGTAGCGGGTACGAGCAGTACTTC
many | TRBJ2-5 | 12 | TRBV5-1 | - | CASSFQGETQYF | TGCGCCAGCAGCTTCCAAGGGGAGACCCAGTACTTC
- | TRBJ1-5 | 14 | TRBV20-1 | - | CSAALGLSNQPQHF | TGCAGTGCTGCGCTCGGACTTAGTAATCAGCCCCAGCATTTT
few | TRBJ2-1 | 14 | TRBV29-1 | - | CSVADRGSVNEQFF | TGCAGCGTCGCCGACAGAGGATCGGTCAATGAGCAGTTCTTC
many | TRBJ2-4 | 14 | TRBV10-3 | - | CAISEPRSVGIQYF | TGTGCCATCAGTGAGCCCCGCTCCGTTGGCATTCAGTACTTC